Presented here are 8 T cell receptor beta chains from one specimen sequenced in a study of blood T cell repertoires in COVID-19. Sequenced by immunoSEQ multiplex PCR; TCRdb stores in-frame clones only, minus some. The sample has about 240,000 clones; 70% to 90% are singletons. The sequenced sample consisted of peripheral blood. These receptors all come from a man between 60 and 75 years old with acute or convalescent COVID-19.

V and J are TRBV28 and TRBJ2-7; TRBD2 aligns across 7 bases. The CDR3 runs to 15 residues. After removal of 5 bases from V and 3 bases from J, the junction contained 10 bases not matched to a gene. Germline V gene lookup returns CDR1 MDHEN and CDR2 SYDVKM. The CDR3 DNA reads as TGTGCCAGCAGTATCAATTTGAGCGGGAACTACGAGCAGTACTTC. Translated, it gives CASSINLSGNYEQYF.

Here the CDR3 reads CASSSYSYEQYF. For the CDR3, the DNA is TGTGCCAGCAGTTCCTATTCGTACGAGCAGTACTTC. The V gene is TRBV6-5, the J gene TRBJ2-7, with D uncertain. Germline values: CDR1 MNHEY, CDR2 SVGAGI. The CDR3 extends over 12 amino acids. Trimming left V 4 bases short and J 4 bases short, with 8 bases between.

The V and J genes are TRBV9 and TRBJ1-2; D possibly corresponds to TRBD1 (5 bases). CDR3 size: 15 residues. The ends were cut back, 3 bases at V and 7 bases at J, with 19 bases in the middle. Germline V lookup: CDR1 SGDLS, CDR2 YYNGEE. CDR3 DNA: TGTGCCAGCAGCGATAATGGGGAGGGGTTCCCTGGCTACACCTTC. This translates into CASSDNGEGFPGYTF.

The rearrangement uses TRBV6-2 or TRBV6-3 and TRBJ1-2; 9 bases match TRBD1. V lost 6 bases and J lost 7; bases outside the gene matches: 12. Germline assignment: CDR1 MNHEY and CDR2 SVGEGT. The CDR3 length is 15 residues. CDR3 nucleotide sequence: TGTGCCAGCAGCCGTACCACAGGGGGCGAACGTGGCTACACCTTC. This gives the protein CASSRTTGGERGYTF.

The chain couples TRBV14 to TRBJ2-7; tentatively, D is TRBD2 (6 bases). Germline V gives CDR1 SGHDN, CDR2 FVKESK. The CDR3 length is 15 residues. V dropped 4 bases and J dropped 5 bases, with 18 bases sitting between them. The CDR3 loop is CASSRRRQGLDEQYF. The CDR3 DNA reads as TGTGCCAGCAGCCGAAGACGCCAGGGACTCGACGAGCAGTACTTC.

The genes are TRBV4-2 and TRBJ2-7; 12 bases agree with TRBD2. Germline loops: CDR1 LGHNA, CDR2 YNFKEQ. J was trimmed by 3 bases and V by 6 bases; bases with no gene match: 9. The CDR3 spans 16 residues. The CDR3 loop is CASRPGGLAGVYEQYF. Here the CDR3 DNA reads TGTGCCAGCAGACCAGGGGGACTAGCGGGTGTCTACGAGCAGTACTTC.

The rearrangement links TRBV4-2 to TRBJ1-1; D possibly corresponds to TRBD1 (6 bases). Trimming removed 3 bases from V and 6 bases from J, with 17 bases in between. Germline CDR1 LGHNA, CDR2 YNFKEQ. This CDR3 spans 15 amino acids. DNA of the CDR3: TGTGCCAGCAGCCAGGGGGCGGCCCAGGAGGCTGAAGCTTTCTTT. This encodes CASSQGAAQEAEAFF.

Here the CDR3 reads CASSSTGIRTEAFF. CDR3 nucleotides: TGTGCCAGCAGTTCGACAGGGATAAGAACTGAAGCTTTCTTT. J is TRBJ1-1 and V is TRBV28; 7 bases match TRBD1. The trim removed 4 bases at V and 5 bases at J, leaving 7 bases unmatched. The CDR3 is 14 amino acids. Germline V gene sequence: CDR1 MDHEN, CDR2 SYDVKM.